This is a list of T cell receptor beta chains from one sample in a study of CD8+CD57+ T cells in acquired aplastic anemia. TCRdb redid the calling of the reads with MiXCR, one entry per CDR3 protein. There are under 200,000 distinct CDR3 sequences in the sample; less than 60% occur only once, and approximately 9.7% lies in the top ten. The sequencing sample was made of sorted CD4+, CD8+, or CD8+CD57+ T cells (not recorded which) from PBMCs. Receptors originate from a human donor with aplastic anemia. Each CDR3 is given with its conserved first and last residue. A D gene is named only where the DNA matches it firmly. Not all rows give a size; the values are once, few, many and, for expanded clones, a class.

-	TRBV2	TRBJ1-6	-	TGTGCCAGCAGTGAAGGTGCGAATTCACCCCTCCAGTTT	CASSEGANSPLQF
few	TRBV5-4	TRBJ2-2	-	TGTGCCAGCAGCTTGGAAGGCCAGGGGAGAAACACCGGGGAGCTGTTTTTT	CASSLEGQGRNTGELFF
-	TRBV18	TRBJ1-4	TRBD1	TGTGCCAGCTCAGGACAGGGGAACGAAAAACTGTTTTTT	CASSGQGNEKLFF
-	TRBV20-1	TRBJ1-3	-	TGCAGTGCCAGGGTCGCGGGTAGGACGCCTGGAAACACCATATATTTT	CSARVAGRTPGNTIYF
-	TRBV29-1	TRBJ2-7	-	TGCAGCGTACTAGCACACCCCTACGAGCAGTACTTC	CSVLAHPYEQYF
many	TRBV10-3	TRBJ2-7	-	TGTGCCATCAGCCTTACCGGGAGCCAAACCTACGAGCAGTACTTC	CAISLTGSQTYEQYF
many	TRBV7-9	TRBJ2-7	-	TGTGCCAGCAGCTTAGCCCGAGCGGACCCCTCCTACGAGCAGTACTTC	CASSLARADPSYEQYF
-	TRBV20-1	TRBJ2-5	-	TGCAGTGCTAGAGGTCCGCAGGCGAACCAAGAGACCCAGTACTTC	CSARGPQANQETQYF
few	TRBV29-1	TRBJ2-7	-	TGCAGCGTTGACCAAGGTTACGAGCAGTACTTC	CSVDQGYEQYF
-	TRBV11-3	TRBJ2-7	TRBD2	TGTGCCAGCAGCTTTTCTAGCGGGGCCTACGAGCAGTACTTC	CASSFSSGAYEQYF
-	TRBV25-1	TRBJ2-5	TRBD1	TGTGCCAGCAGTGAATCAAACCAGGGGGCAGGGGAGACCCAGTACTTC	CASSESNQGAGETQYF
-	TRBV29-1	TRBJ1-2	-	TGCAGCGTTGTACGGGCAGCTAACTATGGCTACACCTTC	CSVVRAANYGYTF
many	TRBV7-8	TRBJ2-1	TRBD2	TGTGCCAGCAGCTTGAACGGGAGGGTCGGCAATGAGCAGTTCTTC	CASSLNGRVGNEQFF
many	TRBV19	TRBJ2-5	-	TGTGCCAGTAGTATTGTCACCGACCAGGGGACCCAGTACTTC	CASSIVTDQGTQYF
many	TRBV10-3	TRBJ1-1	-	TGTGCCATACATGATAGGAACACTGAAGCTTTCTTT	CAIHDRNTEAFF
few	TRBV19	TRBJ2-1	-	TGTGCCAGTAGTATCGTTCGAGGGTCGGATGAGCAGTTCTTC	CASSIVRGSDEQFF
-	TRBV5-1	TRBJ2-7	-	TGCGCCAGCAGCTCATACACAGGGAACTACGAGCAGTACTTC	CASSSYTGNYEQYF
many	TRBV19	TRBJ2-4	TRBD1	TGTGCCAGTAGTATAAGGGGACAGCTAGCCAAAAACATTCAGTACTTC	CASSIRGQLAKNIQYF
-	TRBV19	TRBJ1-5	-	TGTGCCAGTAGTATAGCTGAAGGAATTAGCAATCAGCCCCAGCATTTT	CASSIAEGISNQPQHF
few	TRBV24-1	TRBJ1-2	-	TGTGCCACCAGTGATGACAGCTACTATGGCTACACCTTC	CATSDDSYYGYTF
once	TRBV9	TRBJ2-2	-	TGTGCCACAGAAAGGTCCGGGGAGCTGTTTTTT	CATERSGELFF
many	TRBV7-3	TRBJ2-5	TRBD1	TGTGCCAGCAGCCCGCGGACAGGGGGCTACGAGACCCAGTACTTC	CASSPRTGGYETQYF
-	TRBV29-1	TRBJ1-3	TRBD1	TGCAGCGCGGGACAGCGGGACACCATATATTTT	CSAGQRDTIYF
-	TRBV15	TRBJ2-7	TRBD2	TGTGCCACCAGCGGACCGGGACTAGCGGGATGCTCCTACGAGCAGTACTTC	CATSGPGLAGCSYEQYF
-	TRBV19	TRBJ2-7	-	TGTGCCAGTAGTATAACGGGGTCGTCCTACGATCAGTACTTC	CASSITGSSYDQYF
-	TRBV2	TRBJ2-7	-	TGTGCCCTCGGGGGGAGGGACATCTACGAGCAGTACTTC	CALGGRDIYEQYF
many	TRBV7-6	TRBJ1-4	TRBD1	TGTGCCAGCAGCTTAGGGGGGACAGGGGGCGGTGAAAAACTGTTTTTT	CASSLGGTGGGEKLFF
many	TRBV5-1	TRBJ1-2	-	TGCGCCAGCAGCTTAGATGGCTATGGCTACACCTTC	CASSLDGYGYTF
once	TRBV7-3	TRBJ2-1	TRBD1	TGTGCCAGCAGCTGTCGGGACAGGGGGAATGAGCAGTTCTTC	CASSCRDRGNEQFF
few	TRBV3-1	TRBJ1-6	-	TGTGCCAGCAGCCAAGGCCTCGTCCGCCTCCACTTT	CASSQGLVRLHF
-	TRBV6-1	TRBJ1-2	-	TGTGCCAGCAGCCCCAATTCGGGGGGGAATGGCTACACCTTC	CASSPNSGGNGYTF
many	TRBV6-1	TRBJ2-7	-	TGTGCCAGCAGCCCCGACTACCCTCAGGGGGAGCAGTACTTC	CASSPDYPQGEQYF
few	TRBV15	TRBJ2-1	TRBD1	TGTGCCACCAGCAGACCATTTCCGGGACAGGGGGCGAATGAGCAGTTCTTC	CATSRPFPGQGANEQFF
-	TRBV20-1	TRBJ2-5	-	TGCAGTGCTAGAGGACAGGGGGCCGGGACTAGCGGCCAAGAGACCCAGTACTTC	CSARGQGAGTSGQETQYF
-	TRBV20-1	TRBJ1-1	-	TGCAGTGCTGTTGACAGGAGGAACACTGAAGCTTTCTTT	CSAVDRRNTEAFF
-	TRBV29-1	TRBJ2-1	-	TGCAGCGTTGTGGGGAGATTCAATGAGCAGTTCTTC	CSVVGRFNEQFF
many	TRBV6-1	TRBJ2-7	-	TGTGCCAGCGCAAACAGGTACTCCTACGAGCAGTACTTC	CASANRYSYEQYF
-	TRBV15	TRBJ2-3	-	TGTGCCACCAGCAGAGGGGCTCCCGATCCTAGCACAGATACGCAGTATTTT	CATSRGAPDPSTDTQYF
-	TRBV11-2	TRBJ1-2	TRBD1	TGTGCCAGCAGCGCCCTCTTCGGGACAGGGGATCGTTACACCTTC	CASSALFGTGDRYTF
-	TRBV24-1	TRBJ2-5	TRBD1	TGTGCCACCAGTGATCCCTCCGGGACAGGGGTCGAGACCCAGTACTTC	CATSDPSGTGVETQYF
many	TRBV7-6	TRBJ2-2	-	TGTGCCAGCAGCTCTACCGGGACATTTCGAACGAACACCGGGGAGCTGTTTTTT	CASSSTGTFRTNTGELFF
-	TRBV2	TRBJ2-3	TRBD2	TGTGCCAGCAGTTCCCAGACTAGCGGGTCGGGTACGCAGTATTTT	CASSSQTSGSGTQYF
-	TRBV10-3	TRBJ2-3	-	TGTGCCATCAGGGAGGTCGGAGCAAGCACAGATACGCAGTATTTT	CAIREVGASTDTQYF
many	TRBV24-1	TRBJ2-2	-	TGTGCCACCAGTGGGCAGGGCGGCGGGGAGCTGTTTTTT	CATSGQGGGELFF
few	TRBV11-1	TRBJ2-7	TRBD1	TGTGCCAGCAGCTTAGCGACAGGGGTTCGCTACGAGCAGTACTTC	CASSLATGVRYEQYF
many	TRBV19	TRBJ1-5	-	TGTGCCACCCAATATGGACAGTTTAATCAGCCCCAGCATTTT	CATQYGQFNQPQHF
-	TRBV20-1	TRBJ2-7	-	TGCAGTGCCGTTTATACAGCTTACGAGCAGTACTTC	CSAVYTAYEQYF
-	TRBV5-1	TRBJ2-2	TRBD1	TGCGCCAGCAGCTTGGCCCTTTTGACAGGGAATCGTATCGGGGAGCTGTTTTTT	CASSLALLTGNRIGELFF
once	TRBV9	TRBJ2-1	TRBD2	TGTGCCAGCAGCGCCACTAGCGGGGCCGCTGAGCAGTTCTTC	CASSATSGAAEQFF
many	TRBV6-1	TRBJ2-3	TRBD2	TGTGCCAGCAGGCCACCGGGACTAGTCGGGGATACGCAGTATTTT	CASRPPGLVGDTQYF
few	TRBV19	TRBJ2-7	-	TGTGCCAGTAGTATGAAGCTTCAGGGTCACTACGAGCAGTACTTC	CASSMKLQGHYEQYF
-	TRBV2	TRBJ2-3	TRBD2	TGTGCCAGCAGTGAGCGGACTAGCGGGAGAGAGGGTACGCAGTATTTT	CASSERTSGREGTQYF
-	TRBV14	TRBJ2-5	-	TGTGCCAGCAGCCGTCTGGTAGAGACCCAGTACTTC	CASSRLVETQYF
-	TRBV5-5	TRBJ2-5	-	TGTGCCAGCAGCCTCACATGGGTAGAGACCCAGTACTTC	CASSLTWVETQYF
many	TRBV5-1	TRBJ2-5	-	TGCGCCAGCACGGGGCAGGAGACCCAGTACTTC	CASTGQETQYF
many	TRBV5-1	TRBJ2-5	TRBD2	TGCGCCAGCAGCTCTGTGGGACTAGTCCAAGAGACCCAGTACTTC	CASSSVGLVQETQYF
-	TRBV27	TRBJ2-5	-	TGTGCCATCTCCGGACGGGACCAAGAGACCCAGTACTTC	CAISGRDQETQYF